Sequencing of this TCR beta chain was carried out in a study of T-cell reconstitution after alpha-beta-depleted transplantation in children. Study results and limitations: Several hundred rapidly expanded clones from non-depleted graft cells reportedly supplied alpha-beta T cells about two months post-transplant. T-cell numbers and diversity, one year after transplant, stemmed largely from T cells that were newly produced.

This CDR3 spans 17 amino acids. The germline gives CDR1 DFQATT, CDR2 SNEGSKA (reference sequence). Trimming left V 0 bases short and J 4 bases short, with 16 bases between. Concerning this clonotype itself: Its antigen is still unknown.

The authors prepared the TCRbeta library with unique molecular identifiers. TCRdb passed the PCR reads through MiXCR, listing each CDR3 protein once. The sample has 550,000 to 600,000 distinct CDR3 sequences; roughly 23% are singletons. The receptor's source is a boy younger than two who had a stem cell transplant for acute myeloid leukemia, so the T cells may come from the graft donor. The chain uses TRBV20-1 and TRBJ2-6; D unclear. The sample here was PBMCs, mostly from graft donor cells, taken 360 days after TCRalphabeta/CD19-depleted stem cell transplant. The CDR3 coding sequence is TGCAGTGCTAGAGATGGCTGGAGAGTCTCGGGGGCCAACGTCCTGACTTTC. This encodes CSARDGWRVSGANVLTF.